This T cell receptor beta chain is drawn from a study of shared clonotypes between healthy human individuals. Sequenced by immunoSEQ multiplex PCR; TCRdb stores in-frame clones only, minus some. The table includes about 700,000 clones, around 74% detected once. The sample comprised memory CD4+ T cells sorted from blood. Subset indicated: CD45RA-negative fraction. This receptor was taken from a woman in her twenties or thirties in good health.

DNA for the CDR3: TGTGCCAGCAGCAAGGCAGGGGTATCCAATCAGCCCCAGCATTTT. It yields the protein CASSKAGVSNQPQHF. The chain couples TRBV7-9 to TRBJ1-5; tentative D call: TRBD1 (6 bases). Per the germline V gene, CDR1 is SEHNR and CDR2 is FQNEAQ (reference sequence). The CDR3 is 15 residues long. V was pared by 5 bases and J by 3 bases, with 14 bases between. The complete variable domain, with remaining parts taken from reference TRBV7-9 and TRBJ1-5, reads DTGVSQNPRHKITKRGQNVTFRCDPISEHNRLYWYRQTLGQGPEFLTYFQNEAQLEKSRLLSDRFSAERPKGSFSTLEIQRTEQGDSAMYLCASSKAGVSNQPQHFGDGTRLSIL.